This T cell receptor beta chain was observed in a study of blood T cells in healthy people across ages. Study-level findings and limits: It was not possible, with unsorted PBMCs, to conclusively compare naive and antigen-experienced cells. Versus aged donors, long-lived donors had higher diversity and more naive CD4+ cells.

V dropped 3 bases and J dropped 5; count of bases not matched to a gene: 6. There are 14 residues in the CDR3. Germline lookup yields CDR1 MDHEN and CDR2 SYDVKM. A second PCR, run for roughly 7 to 11 cycles, used a sample-barcoded 5' primer plus a J-beta primer mix. All cDNA molecules were each tagged by a template-switch adaptor with 12 random nucleotides. Via MiXCR, TCRdb re-called the 5' RACE reads, giving one row per CDR3 protein. The repertoire includes 600,000 or so distinct CDR3 sequences, roughly 43% of them detected once, and 20% to 25% sits in the top ten. Notes on this clonotype: Its antigen remains unknown.

The specimen sequenced was blood. V gene TRBV28 combines with J gene TRBJ1-2, with TRBD1 matching 7 bases. The sequence was collected from an elderly man in good health. The CDR3 region has the DNA TGTGCCAGCAGTTTTAGAGGCAGGGGGTATGGCTACACCTTC. Protein product: CASSFRGRGYGYTF.